The entry below gives a single T cell receptor beta chain sequence along with its context. Its antigen remains unknown. These data belong to a study of OX40 agonist ivuxolimab in advanced cancers. In the study overall: Every 2 weeks, patients received ivuxolimab intravenously, dosed at 0.01 to 10 mg/kg. People in dose escalation had one of these cancers: hepatocellular carcinoma, melanoma, renal cell or head and neck cancer. Whole-study results and caveats: Fewer expanded clones were found on average in CD4+ than in CD8+ T cells.

Germline V gives CDR1 SGHRS, CDR2 YFSETQ. Deletions cut 0 bases from V and 6 bases from J, with 9 bases between. This CDR3 spans 14 amino acids. Sampled blood was obtained at baseline, cycle 4 day 1, and cycle 7 day 1. The repertoire was sequenced with immunoSEQ multiplex PCR; TCRdb's copy has only in-frame clones and lacks some. Altogether just over 60,000 clones are present, under 95% being singletons, with the ten largest covering around 0.63%. The receptor comes from an adult with an advanced solid tumor such as melanoma, head and neck, liver or kidney cancer. The V call is TRBV5-1, the J call TRBJ2-2; D may be TRBD2 (6 bases). Here the sequenced sample was CD4+ or CD8+ T cells sorted from blood, taken in a trial of the OX40 agonist ivuxolimab. This CDR3 is CASSLVGRPGELFF. CDR3 bases: TGCGCCAGCAGCTTGGTTGGGAGGCCCGGGGAGCTGTTTTTT.